The present entry profiles one TCR beta chain with its context. The sample belongs to a study of shared T cell receptors in the human thymus. Some clones are missing from TCRdb's copy, which holds only in-frame ones; the method was immunoSEQ multiplex PCR. The sample lists roughly 700,000 clones, approximately 87% seen once, with about 0.01% in the top ten. Trimming removed 1 base at V and 5 bases at J, with 15 bases between. The CDR3 covers 16 residues. Germline V lookup: CDR1 SGHNT, CDR2 YENEEA. The data were also submitted as part of a second study, on human thymus T cells. That source adds: Immunologically healthy infants in Finland undergoing congenital heart defect surgery were the donors. Thymus specimens were resections from corrective heart surgery. Use of V and J genes seemed skewed within the thymic and blood repertoires. Related studies found that unrelated individuals share highly overlapping thymic repertoires.

The chain recombines TRBV11-3 with TRBJ2-1; the D gene is possibly TRBD2 (5 bases). The sequence derives from a boy younger than two with a congenital heart defect. Material for sequencing was thymocytes. The CDR3 DNA sequence: TGTGCCAGCAGCTTAGGCCCAACCACTAGTGACAATGAGCAGTTCTTC. It yields the protein CASSLGPTTSDNEQFF.